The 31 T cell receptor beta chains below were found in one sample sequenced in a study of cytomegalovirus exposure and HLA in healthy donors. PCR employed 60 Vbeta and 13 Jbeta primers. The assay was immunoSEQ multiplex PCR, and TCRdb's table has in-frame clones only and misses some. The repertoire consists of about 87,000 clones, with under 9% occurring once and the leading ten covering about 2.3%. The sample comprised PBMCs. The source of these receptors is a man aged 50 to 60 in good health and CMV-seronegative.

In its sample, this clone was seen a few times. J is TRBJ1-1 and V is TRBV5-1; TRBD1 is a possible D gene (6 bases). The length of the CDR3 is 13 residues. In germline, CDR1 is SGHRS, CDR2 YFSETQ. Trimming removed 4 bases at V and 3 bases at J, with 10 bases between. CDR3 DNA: TGCGCCAGCAGCCAACAGGGTTACACTGAAGCTTTCTTT. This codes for CASSQQGYTEAFF.

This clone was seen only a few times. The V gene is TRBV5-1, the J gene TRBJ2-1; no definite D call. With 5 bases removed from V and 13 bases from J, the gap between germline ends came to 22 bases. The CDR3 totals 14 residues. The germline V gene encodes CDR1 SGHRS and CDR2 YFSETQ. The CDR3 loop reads CASRIDFAQETQFF. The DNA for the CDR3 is TGCGCCAGCAGAATCGACTTCGCGCAAGAGACCCAGTTCTTC.

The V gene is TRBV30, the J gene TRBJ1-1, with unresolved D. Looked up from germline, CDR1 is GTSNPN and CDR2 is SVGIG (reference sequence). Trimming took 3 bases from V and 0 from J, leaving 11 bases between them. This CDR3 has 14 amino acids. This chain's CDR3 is CAWRSRDMNTEAFF. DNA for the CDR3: TGTGCCTGGAGGTCCCGTGACATGAACACTGAAGCTTTCTTT.

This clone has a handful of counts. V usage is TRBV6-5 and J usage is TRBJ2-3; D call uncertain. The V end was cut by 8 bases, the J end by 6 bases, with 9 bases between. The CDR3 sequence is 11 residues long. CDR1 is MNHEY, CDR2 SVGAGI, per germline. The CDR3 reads CASLNADTQYF. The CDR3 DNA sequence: TGTGCCAGCCTAAACGCCGATACGCAGTATTTT.

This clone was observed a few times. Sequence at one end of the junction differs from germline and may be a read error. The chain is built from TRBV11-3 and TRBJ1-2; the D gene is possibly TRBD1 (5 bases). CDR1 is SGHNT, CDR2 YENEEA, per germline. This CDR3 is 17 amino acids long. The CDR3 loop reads CASTLMSPKTELYGYTF. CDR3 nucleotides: TGTGCCAGCACCTTAATGTCCCCTAAGACAGAGCTCTATGGCTACACCTTC.

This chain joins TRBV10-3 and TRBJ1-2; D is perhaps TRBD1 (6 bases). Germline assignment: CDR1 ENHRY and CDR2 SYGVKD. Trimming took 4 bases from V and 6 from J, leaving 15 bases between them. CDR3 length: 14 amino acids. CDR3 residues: CAISAATGLNGYTF. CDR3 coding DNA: TGTGCCATCAGTGCGGCTACAGGGTTGAATGGCTACACCTTC.

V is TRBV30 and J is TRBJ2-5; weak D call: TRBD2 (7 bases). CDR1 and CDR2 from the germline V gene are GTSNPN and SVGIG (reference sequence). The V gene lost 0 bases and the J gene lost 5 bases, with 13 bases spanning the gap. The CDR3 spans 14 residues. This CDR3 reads CAWSVLEGGETQYF. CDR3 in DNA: TGTGCCTGGAGTGTACTCGAGGGGGGGGAGACCCAGTACTTC.

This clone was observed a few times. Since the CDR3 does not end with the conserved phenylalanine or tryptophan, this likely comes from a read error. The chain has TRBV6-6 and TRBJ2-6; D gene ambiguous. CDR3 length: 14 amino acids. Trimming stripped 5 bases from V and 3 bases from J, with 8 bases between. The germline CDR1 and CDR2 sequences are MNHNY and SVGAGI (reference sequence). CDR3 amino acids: CASSTVGGANVLTV. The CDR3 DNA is TGTGCCAGCAGTACGGTTGGTGGGGCCAACGTCCTGACTGTC.

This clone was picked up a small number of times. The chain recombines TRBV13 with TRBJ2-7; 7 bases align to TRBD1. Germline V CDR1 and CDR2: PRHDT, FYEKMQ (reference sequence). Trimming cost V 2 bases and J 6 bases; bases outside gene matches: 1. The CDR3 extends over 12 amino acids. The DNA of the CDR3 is TGTGCCAGCAGCTTAAGGGGGCTCGAGCAGTACTTC. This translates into CASSLRGLEQYF.

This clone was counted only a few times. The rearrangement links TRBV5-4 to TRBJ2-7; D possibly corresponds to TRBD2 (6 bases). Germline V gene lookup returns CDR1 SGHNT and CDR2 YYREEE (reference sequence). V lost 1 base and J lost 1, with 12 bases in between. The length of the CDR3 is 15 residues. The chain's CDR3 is CASSLSGVRSYEQYF. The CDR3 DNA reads TGTGCCAGCAGCTTGTCGGGAGTAAGGTCCTACGAGCAGTACTTC.

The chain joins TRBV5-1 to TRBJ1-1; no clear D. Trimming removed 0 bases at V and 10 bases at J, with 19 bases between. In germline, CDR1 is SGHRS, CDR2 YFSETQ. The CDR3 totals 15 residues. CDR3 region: CASSLAGSVDFPAFF. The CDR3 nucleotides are TGCGCCAGCAGCTTGGCCGGTAGTGTGGACTTCCCAGCTTTCTTT.

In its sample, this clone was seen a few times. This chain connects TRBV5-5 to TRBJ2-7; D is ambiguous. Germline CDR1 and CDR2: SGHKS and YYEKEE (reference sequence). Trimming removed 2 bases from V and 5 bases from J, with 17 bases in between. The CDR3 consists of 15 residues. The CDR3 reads CASSFTDAKENEQYF. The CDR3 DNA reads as TGTGCCAGCAGCTTTACTGACGCGAAGGAGAACGAGCAGTACTTC.

The CDR3 nucleotides are TGTGCCAGCAGGTTAAGGACAGGGAACACCGGGGAGCTGTTTTTT. Protein product: CASRLRTGNTGELFF. The rearrangement joins TRBV7-2 to TRBJ2-2, with 7 bases that match TRBD1. The germline V gene encodes CDR1 SGHTA and CDR2 FQGNSA. V lost 6 bases to trimming and J lost 1 base; unmatched junction nucleotides: 5. The CDR3 consists of 15 residues.

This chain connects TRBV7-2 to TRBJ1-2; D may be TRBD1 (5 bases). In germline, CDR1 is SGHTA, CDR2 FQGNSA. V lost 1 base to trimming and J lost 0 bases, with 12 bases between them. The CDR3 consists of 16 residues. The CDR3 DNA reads TGTGCCAGCAGCTTAGGGGGGGGAGCCTCTAACTATGGCTACACCTTC. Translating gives CASSLGGGASNYGYTF. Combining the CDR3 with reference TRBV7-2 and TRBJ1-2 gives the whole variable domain GAGVSQSPSNKVTEKGKDVELRCDPISGHTALYWYRQSLGQGLEFLIYFQGNSAPDKSGLPSDRFSAERTGGSVSTLTIQRTQQEDSAVYLCASSLGGGASNYGYTFGSGTRLTVV.

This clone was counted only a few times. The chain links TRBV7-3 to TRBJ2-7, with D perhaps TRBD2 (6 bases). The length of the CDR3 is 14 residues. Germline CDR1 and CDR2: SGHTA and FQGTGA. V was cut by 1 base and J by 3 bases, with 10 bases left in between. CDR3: CASSLNGGDYEQYF. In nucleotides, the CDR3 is TGTGCCAGCAGCTTAAATGGCGGGGACTACGAGCAGTACTTC.

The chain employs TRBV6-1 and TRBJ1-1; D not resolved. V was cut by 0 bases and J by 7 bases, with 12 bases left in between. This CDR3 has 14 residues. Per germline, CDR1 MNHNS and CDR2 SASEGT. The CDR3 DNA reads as TGTGCCAGCAGTGAAGCGAGTTCTGGAGGTGAAGCTTTCTTT. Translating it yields CASSEASSGGEAFF.

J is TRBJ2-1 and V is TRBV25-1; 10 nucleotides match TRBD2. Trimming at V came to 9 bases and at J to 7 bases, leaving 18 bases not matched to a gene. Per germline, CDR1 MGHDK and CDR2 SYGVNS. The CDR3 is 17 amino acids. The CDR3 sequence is CASLPRGLAGARNEQFF. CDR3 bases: TGTGCCAGTCTTCCAAGGGGTCTAGCGGGAGCCCGTAATGAGCAGTTCTTC.

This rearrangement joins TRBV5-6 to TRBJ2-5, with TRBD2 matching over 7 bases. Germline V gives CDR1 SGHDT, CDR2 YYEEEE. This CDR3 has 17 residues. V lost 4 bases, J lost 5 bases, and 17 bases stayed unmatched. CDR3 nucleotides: TGTGCCAGCAGCCCTCTCGGGCGGGGGACGTCCAGGGAGACCCAGTACTTC. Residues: CASSPLGRGTSRETQYF.

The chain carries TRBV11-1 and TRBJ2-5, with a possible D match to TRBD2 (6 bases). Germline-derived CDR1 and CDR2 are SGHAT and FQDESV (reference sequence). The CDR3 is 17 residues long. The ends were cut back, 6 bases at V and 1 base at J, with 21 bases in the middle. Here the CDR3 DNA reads TGTGCCAGCAGGTCATTAGGGTCTAGCGACGTCCAAGAGACCCAGTACTTC. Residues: CASRSLGSSDVQETQYF.

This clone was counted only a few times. This CDR3 is CASSSYRGLSGNTIYF. The CDR3 DNA follows: TGTGCCAGCAGTTCGTACAGGGGCCTCTCTGGAAACACCATATATTTT. The V and J genes are TRBV28 and TRBJ1-3, with TRBD1 identical over 7 bases. CDR1 is MDHEN and CDR2 is SYDVKM in the germline V gene. V shed 4 bases, J shed 0 bases, and the junction held 6 bases outside the gene matches. The CDR3 loop spans 16 amino acids.

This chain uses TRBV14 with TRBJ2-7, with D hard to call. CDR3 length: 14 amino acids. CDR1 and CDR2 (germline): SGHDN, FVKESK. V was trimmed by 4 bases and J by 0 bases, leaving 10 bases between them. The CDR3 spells CASSRSLSSYEQYF. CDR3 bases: TGTGCCAGCAGCCGAAGTCTTAGCTCCTACGAGCAGTACTTC.

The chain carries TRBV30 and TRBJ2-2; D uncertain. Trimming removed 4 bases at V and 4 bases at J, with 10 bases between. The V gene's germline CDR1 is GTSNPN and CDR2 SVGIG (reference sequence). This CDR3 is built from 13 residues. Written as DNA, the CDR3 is TGTGCCTGGAACAAAGCAGGCACCGGGGAGCTGTTTTTT. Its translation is CAWNKAGTGELFF.

Written as DNA, the CDR3 is TGTGCCAGCTACGGGACAGGCCCTGAAAAACTGTTTTTT. As protein: CASYGTGPEKLFF. The chain combines TRBV28 with TRBJ1-4, with TRBD1 matching 8 bases. The trim removed 8 bases at V and 7 bases at J, leaving 6 bases unmatched. This CDR3 has 13 amino acids. Germline V gene lookup returns CDR1 MDHEN and CDR2 SYDVKM.

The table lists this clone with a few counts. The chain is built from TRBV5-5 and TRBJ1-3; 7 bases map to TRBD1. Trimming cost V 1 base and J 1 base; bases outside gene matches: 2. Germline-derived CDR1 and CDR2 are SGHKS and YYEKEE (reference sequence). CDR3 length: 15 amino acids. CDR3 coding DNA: TGTGCCAGCAGCTTGCCAGGGGGTTCTGGAAACACCATATATTTT. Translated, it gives CASSLPGGSGNTIYF.

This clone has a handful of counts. The CDR3 region has the DNA TGTGCCAGCAAACTCGACAGGGGGCCTCAGCCCCAGCATTTT. Protein product: CASKLDRGPQPQHF. This chain joins TRBV6-1 and TRBJ1-5, with 10 bases that match TRBD1. Germline CDR1 and CDR2: MNHNS and SASEGT. The J segment lost 6 bases and the V segment lost 7 bases, leaving 6 bases of the junction unmatched. The CDR3 has 14 residues.

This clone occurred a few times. The CDR3 DNA reads TGTGCCAGCAGTGAAGGTGGCAGGGGGGTAGCAGAGACCCAGTACTTC. Translating gives CASSEGGRGVAETQYF. The chain is built from TRBV2 and TRBJ2-5; possibly TRBD1 for D (7 bases). CDR3 size: 16 residues. V shed 1 base and J shed 4 bases, with 16 bases lying between them. In germline, CDR1 is SNHLY, CDR2 FYNNEI.

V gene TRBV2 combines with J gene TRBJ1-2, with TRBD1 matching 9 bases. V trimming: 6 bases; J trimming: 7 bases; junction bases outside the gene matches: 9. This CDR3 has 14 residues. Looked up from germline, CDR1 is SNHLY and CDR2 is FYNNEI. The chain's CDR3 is CASRTGQGIGGYTF. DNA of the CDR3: TGTGCCAGCAGGACGGGACAGGGAATTGGTGGCTACACCTTC.

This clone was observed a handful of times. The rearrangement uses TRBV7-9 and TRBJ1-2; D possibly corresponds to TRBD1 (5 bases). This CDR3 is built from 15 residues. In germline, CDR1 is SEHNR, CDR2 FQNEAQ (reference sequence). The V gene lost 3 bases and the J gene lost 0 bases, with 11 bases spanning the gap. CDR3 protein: CASSLMGGSNYGYTF. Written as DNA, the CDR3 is TGTGCCAGCAGCTTGATGGGGGGGTCTAACTATGGCTACACCTTC.

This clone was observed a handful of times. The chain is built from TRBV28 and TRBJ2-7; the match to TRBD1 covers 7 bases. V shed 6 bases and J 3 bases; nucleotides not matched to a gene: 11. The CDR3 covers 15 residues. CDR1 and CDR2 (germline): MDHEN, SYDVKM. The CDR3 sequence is CASREASGQFYEQYF. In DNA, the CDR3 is TGTGCCAGCAGAGAGGCGTCGGGACAGTTCTACGAGCAGTACTTC.

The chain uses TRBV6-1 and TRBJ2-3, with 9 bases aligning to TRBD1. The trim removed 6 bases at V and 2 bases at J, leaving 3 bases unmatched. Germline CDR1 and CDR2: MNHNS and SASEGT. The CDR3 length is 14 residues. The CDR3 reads CASSRDRVTDTQYF. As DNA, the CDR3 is TGTGCCAGCAGCCGGGACAGGGTCACAGATACGCAGTATTTT.

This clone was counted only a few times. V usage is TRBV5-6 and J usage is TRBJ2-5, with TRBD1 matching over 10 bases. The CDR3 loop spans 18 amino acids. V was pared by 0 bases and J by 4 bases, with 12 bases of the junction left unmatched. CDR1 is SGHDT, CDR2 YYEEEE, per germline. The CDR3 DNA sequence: TGTGCCAGCAGCTTGGGACAGGGGGCATTTTCGGGCGGAGAGACCCAGTACTTC. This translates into CASSLGQGAFSGGETQYF.